The 20 T cell receptor beta chains listed next were all sequenced from one sample in a study of CD4 and CD8 cells across lung adenocarcinoma regions (dated by TCRdb to 2016 to 2019). The protocol used for the library was PCR. Sequencing was carried out with a HiSeq X Ten. The public sequencing data were trimmed at Q25 with fastp and processed into clonotypes with MiXCR by TCRdb, which kept only in-frame beta chains. All rows with the same CDR3 protein become a single entry with the most common DNA and genes. The table for this sample lists about 11,000 distinct CDR3 sequences; approximately 50% of them were counted only once. The ten most abundant clones make up 30% to 40% of the sample. The sequenced sample consisted of CD8+ T cells from the center of a lung tumor. Per the publication, the cell subset or site label means: tumor center region. Receptor source: a female donor with lung adenocarcinoma. The CD4 and CD8 labels of this study may be unreliable.

The chain has TRBV5-1 and TRBJ2-5; 9 positions match TRBD2. The V gene's germline CDR1 is SGHRS and CDR2 YFSETQ. V lost 5 bases and J lost 0; bases outside the gene matches: 5. The CDR3 length is 15 residues. This chain's CDR3 is CASSRGGAYQETQYF. CDR3 in DNA: TGCGCCAGCAGTCGCGGGGGGGCATACCAAGAGACCCAGTACTTC.

V is TRBV24-1 and J is TRBJ2-1, with 8 bases that match TRBD2. V lost 4 bases and J lost 7; bases outside the gene matches: 11. The CDR3 consists of 16 residues. Germline CDR1 is KGHDR and CDR2 is SFDVKD. The CDR3 coding sequence is TGTGCCACCAGTGACGGACTAGCCCGGAACAAGAATGAGCAGTTCTTC. Its protein product is CATSDGLARNKNEQFF.

Remarks on this clonotype: Here the CDR3 omits its conserved ending phenylalanine or tryptophan, so a read error is the likely source. It is unclear where the CDR3 begins or ends on the DNA, so no DNA is shown, and the CDR3 is as TCRdb lists it. The J gene is TRBJ2-6, the V gene TRBV6-1; the table calls TRBD2, which could not be checked here. Inclusive of both ends, the CDR3 amounts to 8 amino acids. Germline values: CDR1 MNHNS, CDR2 SASEGT. This chain's CDR3 is CASSESSG.

Concerning this clonotype: One end of the junction fails to match germline, which may point to a read error. The chain couples TRBV27 to TRBJ2-3; TRBD2 might be the D (7 bases). The germline gives CDR1 MNHEY, CDR2 SMNVEV (reference sequence). The length of the CDR3 is 14 residues. CDR3: CAGRGGGDTETQYF. The DNA for the CDR3 is TGTGCCGGCCGCGGGGGCGGGGACACAGAGACGCAGTATTTT.

This clonotype rates as medium-sized (0.01 to 0.1%). The genes are TRBV6-5 and TRBJ2-1; D might be TRBD2 (6 bases). Between the trimmed V and J ends, which lost 0 bases and 10 bases, there was a span of 10 bases. Germline loops: CDR1 MNHEY, CDR2 SVGAGI. The CDR3 is 13 amino acids. CDR3 DNA sequence: TGTGCCAGCAGTTACTCGACCGGGGGAGAGCAGTTCTTC. This translates into CASSYSTGGEQFF.

In its sample, this clonotype ranks as medium-sized. The V and J genes are TRBV10-2 and TRBJ2-1; perhaps TRBD2 as D (6 bases). Germline assignment: CDR1 WSHSY and CDR2 SAAADI. The CDR3 has 13 amino acids. V gave up 3 bases and J gave up 6 bases, with 9 bases separating them. CDR3 amino acids: CASSDRGVNEQFF. The CDR3 nucleotides read TGCGCCAGCAGTGACCGCGGGGTCAATGAGCAGTTCTTC.

The rearrangement links TRBV9 to TRBJ2-1; perhaps D is TRBD1 or TRBD2 (7 bases each). CDR3 length equals 16 residues. V lost 3 bases and J lost 8, with 21 bases in between. Looked up from germline, CDR1 is SGDLS and CDR2 is YYNGEE. CDR3 nucleotide sequence: TGTGCCAGCAGCGCGCGGGGAGGGGGCGCTTGGGATGAGCAGTTCTTC. This codes for CASSARGGGAWDEQFF. Variable domain in full (rest from reference TRBV9 and TRBJ2-1): DSGVTQTPKHLITATGQRVTLRCSPRSGDLSVYWYQQSLDQGLQFLIQYYNGEERAKGNILERFSAQQFPDLHSELNLSSLELGDSALYFCASSARGGGAWDEQFFGPGTRLTVL.

This rearrangement joins TRBV6-1 to TRBJ2-5; 7 bases line up with TRBD2. Matching the DNA end better, TRBJ2-7 makes the J call doubtful. The CDR3 totals 14 residues. Germline assignment: CDR1 MNHNS and CDR2 SASEGT. The CDR3 reads CASSEVAGDYEQYF. Here the CDR3 DNA reads TGTGCCAGCAGTGAAGTGGCGGGAGACTACGAGCAGTACTTC.

As regards this clonotype: A read error may be the cause here, since a much bigger clone is one base away. V is TRBV6-5 and J is TRBJ2-1; 8 bases map to TRBD1. CDR1 is MNHEY and CDR2 is SVGAGI in the germline V gene. CDR3 size: 14 residues. DNA for the CDR3: TGTGCCAGCAGTTCTTGGACAGGGAACTACGAGCAGTTATTC. Its translation is CASSSWTGNYEQLF.

A single count supports this clonotype. A read error may account for a junction end that differs from germline. V and J are TRBV27 and TRBJ2-5; TRBD1 might be the D (6 bases). The germline gives CDR1 MNHEY, CDR2 SMNVEV (reference sequence). CDR3 length: 14 amino acids. CDR3: CAGLGGRFQETQYF. CDR3 sequence (DNA): TGTGCGGGCCTTGGGGGCCGGTTCCAAGAGACCCAGTACTTT.

The chain is built from TRBV7-7 and TRBJ2-1, with D possibly matching TRBD2 (5 bases). TRBJ2-5 explains the end of the DNA better; the J call may be wrong. The CDR3 has 14 residues. Germline loops: CDR1 SSHAT, CDR2 FNYEAQ (reference sequence). CDR3 sequence: CASSPLVSQETQYF. The CDR3 DNA is TGTGCCAGCAGCCCACTAGTCTCACAAGAGACCCAGTACTTC.

This clonotype occurred once. The rearrangement joins TRBV6-1 to TRBJ2-3; D is undetermined. V was shortened by 7 bases and J by 2 bases, with 7 bases between the two germline ends. This CDR3 is built from 12 residues. In germline, CDR1 is MNHNS, CDR2 SASEGT. CDR3 protein: CASTSNTDTQYF. Written as DNA, the CDR3 is TGTGCCAGCACCTCGAACACAGATACGCAGTATTTT.

This clonotype was seen repeatedly, ten times or more. V and J are TRBV4-1 and TRBJ2-5; 14 nucleotides line up with TRBD2. This CDR3 region has 18 residues. V trimming: 5 bases; J trimming: 5 bases; junction bases outside the gene matches: 13. Germline V gene data show CDR1 as MGHRA and CDR2 as YSYEKL. The CDR3 region is CASSTTSGGAGWGETQYF. The CDR3 nucleotides are TGCGCCAGCAGCACGACTAGCGGGGGGGCCGGTTGGGGGGAGACCCAGTACTTC.

This clonotype was seen a single time. The chain combines TRBV6-5 with TRBJ1-1; unclear D gene. The V gene's germline CDR1 is MNHEY and CDR2 SVGAGI. The CDR3 spans 12 residues. The germline V and J ends were trimmed by 2 bases and 4 bases, with 5 bases remaining between them. The CDR3 DNA is TGTGCCAGCAGTTACGTGGGCACTGAAGCTTTCTTT. Translated: CASSYVGTEAFF.

This clonotype appeared many times. The chain recombines TRBV6-2 or TRBV6-3 with TRBJ2-3, with a weak D call TRBD2 (5 bases). CDR1 and CDR2 from the germline V gene are MNHEY and SVGEGT. The CDR3 has 14 amino acids. Trimming removed 2 bases at V and 5 bases at J, with 11 bases between. CDR3 sequence reads: CASSYQLLVDTQYF. The CDR3 DNA reads as TGTGCCAGCAGTTACCAACTACTAGTAGATACGCAGTATTTT.

In its sample, this clonotype is medium-sized. This sequence joins TRBV4-1 and TRBJ1-2; TRBD1 aligns across 8 bases. The CDR3 is made up of 14 amino acids. The V gene end was trimmed by 3 bases and the J gene end by 3 bases; junction bases not matched to a gene: 3. In germline, CDR1 is MGHRA, CDR2 YSYEKL. CDR3 sequence: CASSQQGADYGYTF. CDR3 DNA: TGCGCCAGCAGCCAGCAGGGGGCAGACTATGGCTACACCTTC.

The chain combines TRBV6-5 with TRBJ2-1; D unclear. Germline-derived CDR1 and CDR2 are MNHEY and SVGAGI. This CDR3 spans 15 amino acids. The germline V and J ends were trimmed by 0 bases and 6 bases, with 12 bases remaining between them. The CDR3 here is CASSYSSPPVNEQFF. The CDR3 coding sequence is TGTGCCAGCAGTTACTCTAGCCCCCCCGTCAATGAGCAGTTCTTC.

This chain uses TRBV27 with TRBJ2-3; D possibly corresponds to TRBD2 (6 bases). Near its end, the DNA agrees better with TRBJ2-7, so the J call may be wrong. The CDR3 is made up of 15 amino acids. Germline-derived CDR1 and CDR2 are MNHEY and SMNVEV (reference sequence). CDR3 DNA sequence: TGTGCCAGCAAGAAATACCGGGACTTCGCCTACGAGCAGTACTTC. This codes for CASKKYRDFAYEQYF.

This chain links TRBV4-2 with TRBJ2-1, with TRBD2 matching 8 bases. Per the germline V gene, CDR1 is LGHNA and CDR2 is YNFKEQ. The CDR3 contains 15 residues. Germline trimming cut 5 bases from V and 6 bases from J; bases unmatched to any gene: 9. The CDR3 coding sequence is TGTGCCAGCAGCAAAGCTAGCGGGCCGATCAATGAGCAGTTCTTC. Protein: CASSKASGPINEQFF.

The CDR3 is CASSEVLGGRDQEIQYF. DNA of the CDR3: TGTGCCAGCAGTGAGGTACTGGGAGGGCGTGACCAAGAGATTCAGTACTTC. J is TRBJ2-4 and V is TRBV6-1, with 7 positions matching TRBD2. The CDR3 is made up of 17 amino acids. V shed 3 bases, J shed 10 bases, and the junction held 18 bases outside the gene matches. Germline assignment: CDR1 MNHNS and CDR2 SASEGT.